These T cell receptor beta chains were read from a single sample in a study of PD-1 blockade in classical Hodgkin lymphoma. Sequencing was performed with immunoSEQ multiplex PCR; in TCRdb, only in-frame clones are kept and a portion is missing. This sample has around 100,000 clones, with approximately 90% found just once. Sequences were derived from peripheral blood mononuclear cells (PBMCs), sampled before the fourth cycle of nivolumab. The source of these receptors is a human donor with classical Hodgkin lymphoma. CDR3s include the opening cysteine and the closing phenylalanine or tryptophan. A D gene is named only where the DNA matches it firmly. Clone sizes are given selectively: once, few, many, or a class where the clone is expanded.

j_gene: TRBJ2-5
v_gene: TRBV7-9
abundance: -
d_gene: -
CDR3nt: TGTGCCAGCAGCTTTTCAACCGCCGAAGAGACCCAGTACTTC
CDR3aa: CASSFSTAEETQYF

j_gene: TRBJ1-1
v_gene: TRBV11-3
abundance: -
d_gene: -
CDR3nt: TGTGCCAGCAGCTTATCCGGGAACACTGAAGCTTTCTTT
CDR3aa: CASSLSGNTEAFF

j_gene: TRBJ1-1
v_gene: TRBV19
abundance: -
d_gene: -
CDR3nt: TGTGCCAGTAGTTTTAGCCTGAACACTGAAGCTTTCTTT
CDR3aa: CASSFSLNTEAFF

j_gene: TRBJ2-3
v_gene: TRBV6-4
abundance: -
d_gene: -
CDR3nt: TGTGCCAGCAGTGGTGGGGGCGCGGGAGATACGCAGTATTTT
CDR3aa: CASSGGGAGDTQYF

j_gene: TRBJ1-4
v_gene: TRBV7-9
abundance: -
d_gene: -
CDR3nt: TGTGCCAGCAGCCCCGGAGGGCTCGCTAATGAAAAACTGTTTTTT
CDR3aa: CASSPGGLANEKLFF

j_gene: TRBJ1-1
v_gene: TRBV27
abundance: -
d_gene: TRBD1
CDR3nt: TGTGCCAGCAGTCTAACACGACCCGGGACAGGGGGACTGAACACTGAAGCTTTCTTT
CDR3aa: CASSLTRPGTGGLNTEAFF

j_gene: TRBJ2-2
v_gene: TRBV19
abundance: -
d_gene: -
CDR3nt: TGTGCCAGTAGTAAACACAGGGTCACCGGGGAGCTGTTTTTT
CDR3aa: CASSKHRVTGELFF

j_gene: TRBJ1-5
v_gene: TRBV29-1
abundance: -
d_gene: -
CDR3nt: TGCAGCGTTGGGCCAGGGGTTAGCAATCAGCCCCAGCATTTT
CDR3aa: CSVGPGVSNQPQHF

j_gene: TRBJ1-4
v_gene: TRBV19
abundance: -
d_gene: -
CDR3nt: TGTGCCAGTAGTATGTTAGGCGACGTCTGGAAACTGTTTTTT
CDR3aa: CASSMLGDVWKLFF

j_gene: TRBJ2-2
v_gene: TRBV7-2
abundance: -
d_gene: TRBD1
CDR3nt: TGTGCCAGCAGCTTATGGGGACAGGGGGCGGGGACCGGGGAGCTGTTTTTT
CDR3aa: CASSLWGQGAGTGELFF

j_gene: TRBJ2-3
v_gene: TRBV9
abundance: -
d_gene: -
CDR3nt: TGTGCCAGCAGCATAGGAGGGGGGACCGCAGATACGCAGTATTTT
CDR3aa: CASSIGGGTADTQYF

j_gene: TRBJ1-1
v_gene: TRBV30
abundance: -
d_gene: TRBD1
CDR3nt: TGTGCCTGGAGTCCCACAGGGGACGGTGACACTGAAGCTTTCTTT
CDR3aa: CAWSPTGDGDTEAFF

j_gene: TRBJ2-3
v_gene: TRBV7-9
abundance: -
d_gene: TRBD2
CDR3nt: TGTGCCAGCAGCTTAAAAGCGGGGTTTGGAGATACGCAGTATTTT
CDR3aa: CASSLKAGFGDTQYF

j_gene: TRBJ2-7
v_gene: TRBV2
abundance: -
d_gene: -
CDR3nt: TGTGCCAGCAGTGAACAGGGTAACGAGCAGTACTTC
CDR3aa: CASSEQGNEQYF

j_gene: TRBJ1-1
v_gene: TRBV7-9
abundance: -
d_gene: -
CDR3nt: TGTGCCAGCAGCCTTGGACAGTACGAAGCTTTCTTT
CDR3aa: CASSLGQYEAFF

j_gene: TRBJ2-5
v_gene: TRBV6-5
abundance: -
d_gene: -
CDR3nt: TGTGCCAGCAGTTATAGCCAGGCCCAAGAGACCCAGTACTTC
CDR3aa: CASSYSQAQETQYF

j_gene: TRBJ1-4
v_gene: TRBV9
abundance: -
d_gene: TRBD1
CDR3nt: TGTGCCAGCAGCGCCGGACAGGGGTCTGAAAAACTGTTTTTT
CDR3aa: CASSAGQGSEKLFF

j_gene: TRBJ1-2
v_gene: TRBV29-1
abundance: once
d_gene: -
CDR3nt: TGCAGCGTTGGGGTGGCCTCGGGCTACACCTTC
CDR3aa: CSVGVASGYTF

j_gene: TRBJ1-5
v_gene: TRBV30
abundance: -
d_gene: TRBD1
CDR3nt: TGTGCCTTCGACAGGGGGCAGGATCAGCCCCAGCATTTT
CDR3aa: CAFDRGQDQPQHF

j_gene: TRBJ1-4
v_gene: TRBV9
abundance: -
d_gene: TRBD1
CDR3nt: TGTGCCAGCGGCCCCGGGACAGGGGTCGAAAAACTGTTTTTT
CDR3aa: CASGPGTGVEKLFF